This T cell receptor beta chain was sequenced in a study of blood T cells in healthy people across ages. A sample-barcoded 5' primer and a J-beta primer mix were used in a second PCR of roughly 7 to 11 cycles. TCRdb ran MiXCR on the 5' RACE reads and lists one entry per CDR3 protein. The sample lists under 800,000 distinct CDR3 sequences, more than 40% occurring once. The CDR3 runs 12 residues. In germline, CDR1 is SGHTA, CDR2 FQGNSA. Trimming left V 3 bases short and J 6 bases short, with 7 bases between. This clonotype showed up just a few times. The genes are TRBV7-2 and TRBJ2-3; D might be TRBD1 (5 bases). Input material: blood. The source of this sequence is a woman aged 55-70 years in good health. The CDR3 is CASSFKGDTQYF. The CDR3 nucleotides are TGTGCCAGCAGCTTTAAGGGGGATACGCAGTATTTT. Filled out from reference TRBV7-2 and TRBJ2-3, the complete variable domain reads GAGVSQSPSNKVTEKGKDVELRCDPISGHTALYWYRQSLGQGLEFLIYFQGNSAPDKSGLPSDRFSAERTGGSVSTLTIQRTQQEDSAVYLCASSFKGDTQYFGPGTRLTVL.